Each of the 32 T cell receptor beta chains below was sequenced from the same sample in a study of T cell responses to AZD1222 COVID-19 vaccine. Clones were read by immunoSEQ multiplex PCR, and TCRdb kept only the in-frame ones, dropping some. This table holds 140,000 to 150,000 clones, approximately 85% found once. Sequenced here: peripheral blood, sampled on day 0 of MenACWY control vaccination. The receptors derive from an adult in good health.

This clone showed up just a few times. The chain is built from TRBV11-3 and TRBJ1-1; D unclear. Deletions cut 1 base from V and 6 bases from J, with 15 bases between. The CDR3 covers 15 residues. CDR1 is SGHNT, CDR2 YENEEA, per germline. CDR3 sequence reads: CASSLGDSPGAEAFF. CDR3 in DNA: TGTGCCAGCAGCTTAGGGGATTCACCGGGCGCTGAAGCTTTCTTT.

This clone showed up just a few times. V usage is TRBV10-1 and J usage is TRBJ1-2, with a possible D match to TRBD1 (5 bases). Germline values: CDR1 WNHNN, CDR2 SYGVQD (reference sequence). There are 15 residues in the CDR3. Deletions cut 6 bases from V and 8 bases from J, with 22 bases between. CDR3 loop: CASRGFRQLPWGYTF. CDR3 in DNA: TGCGCCAGCAGGGGATTCCGACAGTTGCCCTGGGGCTACACCTTC.

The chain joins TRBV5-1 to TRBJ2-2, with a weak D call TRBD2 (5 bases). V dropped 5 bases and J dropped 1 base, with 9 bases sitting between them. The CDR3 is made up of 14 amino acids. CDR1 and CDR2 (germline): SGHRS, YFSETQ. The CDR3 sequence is CASREALNTGELFF. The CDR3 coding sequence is TGCGCCAGCAGGGAGGCCCTGAACACCGGGGAGCTGTTTTTT.

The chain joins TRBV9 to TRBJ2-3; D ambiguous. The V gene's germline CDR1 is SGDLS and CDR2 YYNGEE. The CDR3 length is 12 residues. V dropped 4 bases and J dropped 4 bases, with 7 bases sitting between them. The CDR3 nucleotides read TGTGCCAGCAGCCCCCGGGCAGATACGCAGTATTTT. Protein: CASSPRADTQYF.

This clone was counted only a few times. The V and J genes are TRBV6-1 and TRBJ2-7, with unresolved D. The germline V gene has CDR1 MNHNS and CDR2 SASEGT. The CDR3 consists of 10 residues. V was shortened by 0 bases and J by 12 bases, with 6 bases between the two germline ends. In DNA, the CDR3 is TGTGCCAGCAGTGAAGCGCTTACGTACTTC. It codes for CASSEALTYF.

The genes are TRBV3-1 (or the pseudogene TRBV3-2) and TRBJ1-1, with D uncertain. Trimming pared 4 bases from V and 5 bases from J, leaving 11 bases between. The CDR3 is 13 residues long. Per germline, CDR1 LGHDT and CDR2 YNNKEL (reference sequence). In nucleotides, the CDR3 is TGTGCCAGCAGCCTCGGGAGTCGGACTGAAGCTTTCTTT. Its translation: CASSLGSRTEAFF.

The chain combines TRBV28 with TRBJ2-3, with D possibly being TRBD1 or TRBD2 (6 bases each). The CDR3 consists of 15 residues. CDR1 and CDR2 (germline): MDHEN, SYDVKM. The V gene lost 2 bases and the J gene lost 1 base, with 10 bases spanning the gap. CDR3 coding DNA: TGTGCCAGCAGTTTAGAGGGGGAGGGCACAGATACGCAGTATTTT. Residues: CASSLEGEGTDTQYF.

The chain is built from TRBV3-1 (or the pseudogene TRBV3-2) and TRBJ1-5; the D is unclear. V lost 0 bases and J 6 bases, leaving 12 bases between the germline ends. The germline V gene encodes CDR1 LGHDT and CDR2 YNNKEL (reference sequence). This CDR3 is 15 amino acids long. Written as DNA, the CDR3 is TGTGCCAGCAGCCAAGAGCCAGGTAGGATTCAGCCCCAGCATTTT. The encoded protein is CASSQEPGRIQPQHF.

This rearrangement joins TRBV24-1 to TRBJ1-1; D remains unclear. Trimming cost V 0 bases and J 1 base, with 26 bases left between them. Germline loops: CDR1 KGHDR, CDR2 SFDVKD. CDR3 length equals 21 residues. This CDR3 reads CATSDLGLLVPTPRTNTEAFF. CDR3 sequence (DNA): TGTGCCACCAGTGATTTGGGGCTTTTAGTCCCCACACCGAGAACGAACACTGAAGCTTTCTTT.

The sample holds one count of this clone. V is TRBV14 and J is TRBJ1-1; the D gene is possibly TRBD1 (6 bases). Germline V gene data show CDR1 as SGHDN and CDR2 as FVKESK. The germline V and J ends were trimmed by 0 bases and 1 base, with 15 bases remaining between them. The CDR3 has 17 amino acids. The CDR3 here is CASSQDGGSRRNTEAFF. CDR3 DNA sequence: TGTGCCAGCAGCCAAGATGGGGGCAGCAGAAGGAACACTGAAGCTTTCTTT.

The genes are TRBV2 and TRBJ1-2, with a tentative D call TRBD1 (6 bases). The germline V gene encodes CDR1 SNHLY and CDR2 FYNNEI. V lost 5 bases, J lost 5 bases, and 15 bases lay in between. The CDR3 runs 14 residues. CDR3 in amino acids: CASSSRGGQYGYTF. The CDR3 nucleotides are TGTGCCAGCAGTTCCAGGGGTGGGCAATATGGCTACACCTTC.

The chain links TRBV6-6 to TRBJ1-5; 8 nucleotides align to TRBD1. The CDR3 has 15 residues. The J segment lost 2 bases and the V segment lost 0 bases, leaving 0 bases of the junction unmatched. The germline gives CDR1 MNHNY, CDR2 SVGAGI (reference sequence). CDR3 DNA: TGTGCCAGCAGTTACTCGACAGGGGGCAATCAGCCCCAGCATTTT. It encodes CASSYSTGGNQPQHF.

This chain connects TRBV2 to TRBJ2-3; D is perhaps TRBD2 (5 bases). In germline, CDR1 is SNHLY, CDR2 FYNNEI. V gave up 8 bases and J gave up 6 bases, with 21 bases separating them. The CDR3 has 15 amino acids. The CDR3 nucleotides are TGTGCCAGCCGTCGTCCGGCCCCGAGGGCTGATACGCAGTATTTT. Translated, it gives CASRRPAPRADTQYF.

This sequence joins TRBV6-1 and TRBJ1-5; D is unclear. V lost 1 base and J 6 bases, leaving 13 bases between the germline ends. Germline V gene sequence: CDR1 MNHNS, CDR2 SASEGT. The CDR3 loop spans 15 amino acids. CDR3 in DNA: TGTGCCAGCAGTGAAGTCGTGGAGGGCGGTCAGCCCCAGCATTTT. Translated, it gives CASSEVVEGGQPQHF.

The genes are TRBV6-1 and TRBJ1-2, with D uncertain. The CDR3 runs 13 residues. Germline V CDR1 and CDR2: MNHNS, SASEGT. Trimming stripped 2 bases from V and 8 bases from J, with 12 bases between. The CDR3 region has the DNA TGTGCCAGCAGTGAATTGGCACGTTTCGGCTACACCTTC. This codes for CASSELARFGYTF.

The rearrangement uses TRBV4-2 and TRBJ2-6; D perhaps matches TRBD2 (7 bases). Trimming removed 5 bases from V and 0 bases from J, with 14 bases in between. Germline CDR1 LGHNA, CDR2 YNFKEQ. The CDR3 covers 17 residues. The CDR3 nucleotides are TGTGCCAGCAGCAAAGGGGGGGGAAGCTCTGGGGCCAACGTCCTGACTTTC. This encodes CASSKGGGSSGANVLTF.

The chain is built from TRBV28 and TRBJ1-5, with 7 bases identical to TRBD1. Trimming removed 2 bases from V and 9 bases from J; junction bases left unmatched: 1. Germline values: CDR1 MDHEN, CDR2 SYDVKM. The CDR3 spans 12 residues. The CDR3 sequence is CASSLRQGPQHF. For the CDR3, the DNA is TGTGCCAGCAGTTTAAGACAGGGGCCCCAGCATTTT.

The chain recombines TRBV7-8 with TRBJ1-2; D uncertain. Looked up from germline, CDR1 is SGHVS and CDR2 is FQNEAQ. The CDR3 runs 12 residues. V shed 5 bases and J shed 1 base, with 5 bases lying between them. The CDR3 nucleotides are TGTGCCAGCAGCGGGATTAACTATGGCTACACCTTC. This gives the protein CASSGINYGYTF. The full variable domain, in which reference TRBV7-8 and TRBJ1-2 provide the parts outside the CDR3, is GAGVSQSPRYKVAKRGQDVALRCDPISGHVSLFWYQQALGQGPEFLTYFQNEAQLDKSGLPSDRFFAERPEGSVSTLKIQRTQQEDSAVYLCASSGINYGYTFGSGTRLTVV.

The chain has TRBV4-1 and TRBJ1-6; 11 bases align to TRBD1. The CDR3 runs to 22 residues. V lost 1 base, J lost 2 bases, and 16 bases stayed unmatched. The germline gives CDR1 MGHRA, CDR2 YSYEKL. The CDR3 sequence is CASSQGGPMRDRGGTYNSPLHF. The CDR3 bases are TGCGCCAGCAGCCAAGGAGGCCCGATGCGGGACAGGGGGGGGACCTATAATTCACCCCTCCACTTT.

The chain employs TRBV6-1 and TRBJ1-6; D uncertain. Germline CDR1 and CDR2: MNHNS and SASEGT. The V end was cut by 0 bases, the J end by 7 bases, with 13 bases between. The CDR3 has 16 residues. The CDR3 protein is CASSEAAGVANSPLHF. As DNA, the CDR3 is TGTGCCAGCAGTGAAGCCGCTGGGGTTGCGAATTCACCCCTCCACTTT.

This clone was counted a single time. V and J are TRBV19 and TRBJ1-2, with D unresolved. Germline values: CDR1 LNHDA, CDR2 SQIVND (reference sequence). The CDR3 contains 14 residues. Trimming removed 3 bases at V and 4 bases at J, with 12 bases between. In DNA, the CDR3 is TGTGCCAGTAGTATGGGTCTGGACCCCTATGGCTACACCTTC. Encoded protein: CASSMGLDPYGYTF.

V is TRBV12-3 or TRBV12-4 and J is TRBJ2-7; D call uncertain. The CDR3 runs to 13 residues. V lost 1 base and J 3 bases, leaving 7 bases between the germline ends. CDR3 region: CASSLGHGYEQYF. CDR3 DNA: TGTGCCAGCAGTTTAGGTCATGGCTACGAGCAGTACTTC.

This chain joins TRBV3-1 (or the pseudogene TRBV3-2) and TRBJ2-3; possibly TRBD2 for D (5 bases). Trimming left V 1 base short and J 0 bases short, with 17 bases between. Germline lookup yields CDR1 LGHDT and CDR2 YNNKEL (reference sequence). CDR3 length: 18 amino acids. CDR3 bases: TGTGCCAGCAGCCAAGGGTTGAGGGCCCGACCTAGCACAGATACGCAGTATTTT. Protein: CASSQGLRARPSTDTQYF.

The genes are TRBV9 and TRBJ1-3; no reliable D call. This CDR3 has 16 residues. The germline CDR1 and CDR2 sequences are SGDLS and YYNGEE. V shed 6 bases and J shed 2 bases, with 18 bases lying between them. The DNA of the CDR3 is TGTGCCAGCACCTCCGGTGATGAGTTACCTGGAAACACCATATATTTT. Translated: CASTSGDELPGNTIYF.

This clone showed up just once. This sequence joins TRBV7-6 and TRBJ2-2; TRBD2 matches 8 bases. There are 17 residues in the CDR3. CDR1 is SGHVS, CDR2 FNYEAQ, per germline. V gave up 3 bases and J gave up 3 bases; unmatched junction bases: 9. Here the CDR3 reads CASSLYATSVDTGELFF. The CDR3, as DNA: TGTGCCAGCAGCTTGTACGCGACTAGCGTCGACACCGGGGAGCTGTTTTTT. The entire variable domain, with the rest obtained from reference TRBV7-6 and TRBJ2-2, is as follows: GAGVSQSPRYKVTKRGQDVALRCDPISGHVSLYWYRQALGQGPEFLTYFNYEAQQDKSGLPNDRFSAERPEGSISTLTIQRTEQRDSAMYRCASSLYATSVDTGELFFGEGSRLTVL.

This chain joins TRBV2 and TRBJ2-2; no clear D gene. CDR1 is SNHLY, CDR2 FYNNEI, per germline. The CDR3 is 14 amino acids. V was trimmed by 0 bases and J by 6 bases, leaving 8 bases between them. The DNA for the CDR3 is TGTGCCAGCAGTGAAGCGGGGTGGGCCGGGGAGCTGTTTTTT. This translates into CASSEAGWAGELFF.

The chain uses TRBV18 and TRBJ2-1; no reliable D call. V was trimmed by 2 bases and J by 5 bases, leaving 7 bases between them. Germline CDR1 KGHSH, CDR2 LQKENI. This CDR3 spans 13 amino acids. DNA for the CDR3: TGTGCCAGCTCACCAGGACGAGACAATGAGCAGTTCTTC. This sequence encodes CASSPGRDNEQFF.

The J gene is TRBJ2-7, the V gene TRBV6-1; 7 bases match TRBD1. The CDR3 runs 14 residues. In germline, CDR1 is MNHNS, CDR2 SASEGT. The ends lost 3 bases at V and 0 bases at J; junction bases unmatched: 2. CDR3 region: CASSERGRSYEQYF. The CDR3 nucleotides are TGTGCCAGCAGTGAGAGGGGGCGCTCCTACGAGCAGTACTTC.

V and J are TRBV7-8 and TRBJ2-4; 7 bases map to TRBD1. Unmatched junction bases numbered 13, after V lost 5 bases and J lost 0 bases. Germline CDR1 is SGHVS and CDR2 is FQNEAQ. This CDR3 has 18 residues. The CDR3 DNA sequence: TGTGCCAGCAGCGTTGCCCCCCCGGGACAGCTAGCCAAAAACATTCAGTACTTC. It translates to CASSVAPPGQLAKNIQYF. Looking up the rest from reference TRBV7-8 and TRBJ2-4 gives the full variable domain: GAGVSQSPRYKVAKRGQDVALRCDPISGHVSLFWYQQALGQGPEFLTYFQNEAQLDKSGLPSDRFFAERPEGSVSTLKIQRTQQEDSAVYLCASSVAPPGQLAKNIQYFGAGTRLSVL.

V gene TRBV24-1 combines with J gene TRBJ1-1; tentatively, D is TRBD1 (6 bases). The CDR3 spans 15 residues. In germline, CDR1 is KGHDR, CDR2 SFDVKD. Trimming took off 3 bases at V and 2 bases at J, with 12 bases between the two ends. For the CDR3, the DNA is TGTGCCACCAGTGATGGGGACAAGGTAAACACTGAAGCTTTCTTT. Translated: CATSDGDKVNTEAFF.

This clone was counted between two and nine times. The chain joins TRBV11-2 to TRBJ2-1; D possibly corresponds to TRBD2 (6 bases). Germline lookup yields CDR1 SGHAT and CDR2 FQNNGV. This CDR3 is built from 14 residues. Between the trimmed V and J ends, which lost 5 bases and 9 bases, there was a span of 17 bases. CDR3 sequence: CASSLGRMEGEQFF. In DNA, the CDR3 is TGTGCCAGCAGCCTAGGGCGGATGGAGGGTGAGCAGTTCTTC.

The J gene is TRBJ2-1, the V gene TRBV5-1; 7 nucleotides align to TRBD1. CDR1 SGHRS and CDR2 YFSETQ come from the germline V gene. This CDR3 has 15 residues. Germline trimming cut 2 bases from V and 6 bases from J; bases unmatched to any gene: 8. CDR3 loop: CASSFLGTAFNEQFF. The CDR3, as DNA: TGCGCCAGCAGCTTCCTCGGGACAGCCTTCAATGAGCAGTTCTTC.